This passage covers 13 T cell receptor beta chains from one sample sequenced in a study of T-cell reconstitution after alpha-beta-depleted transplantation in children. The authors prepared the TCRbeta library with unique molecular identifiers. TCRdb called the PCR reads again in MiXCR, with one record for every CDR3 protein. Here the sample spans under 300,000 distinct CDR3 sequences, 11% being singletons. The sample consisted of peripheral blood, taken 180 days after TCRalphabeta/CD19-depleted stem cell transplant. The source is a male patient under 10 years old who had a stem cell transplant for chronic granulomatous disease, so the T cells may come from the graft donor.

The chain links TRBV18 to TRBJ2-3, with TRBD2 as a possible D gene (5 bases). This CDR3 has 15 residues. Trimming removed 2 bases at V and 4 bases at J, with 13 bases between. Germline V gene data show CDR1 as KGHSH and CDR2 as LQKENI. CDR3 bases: TGTGCCAGCTCACCAAGCCTAGGACTGTCAGATACGCAGTATTTT. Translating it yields CASSPSLGLSDTQYF.

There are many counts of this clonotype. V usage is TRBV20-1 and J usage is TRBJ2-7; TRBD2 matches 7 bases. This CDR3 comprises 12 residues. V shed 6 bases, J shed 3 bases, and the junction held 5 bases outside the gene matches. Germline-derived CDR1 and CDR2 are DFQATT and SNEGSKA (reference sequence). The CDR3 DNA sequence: TGCAGTGCCCAGAGGGAGGGCTACGAGCAGTACTTC. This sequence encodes CSAQREGYEQYF.

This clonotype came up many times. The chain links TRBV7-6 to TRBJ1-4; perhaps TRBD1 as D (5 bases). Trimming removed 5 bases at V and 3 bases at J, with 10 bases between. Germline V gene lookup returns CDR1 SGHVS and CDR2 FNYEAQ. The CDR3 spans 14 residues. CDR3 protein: CASSARGSNEKLFF. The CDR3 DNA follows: TGTGCCAGCAGCGCGCGGGGGTCTAATGAAAAACTGTTTTTT. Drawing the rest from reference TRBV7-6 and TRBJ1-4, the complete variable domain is GAGVSQSPRYKVTKRGQDVALRCDPISGHVSLYWYRQALGQGPEFLTYFNYEAQQDKSGLPNDRFSAERPEGSISTLTIQRTEQRDSAMYRCASSARGSNEKLFFGSGTQLSVL.

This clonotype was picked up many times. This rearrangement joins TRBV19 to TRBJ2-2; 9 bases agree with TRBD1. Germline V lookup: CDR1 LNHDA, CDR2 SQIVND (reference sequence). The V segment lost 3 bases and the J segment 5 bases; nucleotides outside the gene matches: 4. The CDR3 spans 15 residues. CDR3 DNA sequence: TGTGCCAGTAGTATGACAGGGGGTTTGACCGGGGAGCTGTTTTTT. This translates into CASSMTGGLTGELFF.

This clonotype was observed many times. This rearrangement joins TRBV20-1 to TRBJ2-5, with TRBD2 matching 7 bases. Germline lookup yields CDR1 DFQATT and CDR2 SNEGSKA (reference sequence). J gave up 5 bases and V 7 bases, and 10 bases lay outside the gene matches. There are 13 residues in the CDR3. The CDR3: CSVTFSGRETQYF. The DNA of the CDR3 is TGCAGTGTAACCTTTAGCGGGCGGGAGACCCAGTACTTC.

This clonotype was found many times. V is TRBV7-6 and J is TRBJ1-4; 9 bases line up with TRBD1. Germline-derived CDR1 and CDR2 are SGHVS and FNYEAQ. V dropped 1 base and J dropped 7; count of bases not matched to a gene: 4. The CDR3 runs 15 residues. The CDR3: CASSLEAGQGEKLFF. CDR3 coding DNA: TGTGCCAGCAGCTTAGAAGCGGGACAGGGTGAAAAACTGTTTTTT.

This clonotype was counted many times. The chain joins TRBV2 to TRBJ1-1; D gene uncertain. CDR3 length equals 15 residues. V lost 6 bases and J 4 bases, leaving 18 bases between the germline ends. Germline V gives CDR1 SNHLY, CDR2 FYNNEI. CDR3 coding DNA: TGTGCCAGCAGGGAGGGTGGCCTAGACGGCACTGAAGCTTTCTTT. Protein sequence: CASREGGLDGTEAFF.

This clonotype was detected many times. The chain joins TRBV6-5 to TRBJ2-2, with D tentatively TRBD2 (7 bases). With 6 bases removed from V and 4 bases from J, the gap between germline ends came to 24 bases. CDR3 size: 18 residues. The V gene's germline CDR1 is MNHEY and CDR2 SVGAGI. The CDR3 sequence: CASSLWGWGGAATGELFF. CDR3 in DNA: TGTGCCAGCAGCCTCTGGGGGTGGGGGGGCGCCGCCACCGGGGAGCTGTTTTTT.

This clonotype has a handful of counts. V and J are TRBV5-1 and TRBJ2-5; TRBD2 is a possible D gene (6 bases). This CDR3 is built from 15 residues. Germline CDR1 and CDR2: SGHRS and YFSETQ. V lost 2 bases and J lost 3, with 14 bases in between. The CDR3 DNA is TGCGCCAGCAGCTTATCCGGGACGGGGGAAGAGACCCAGTACTTC. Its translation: CASSLSGTGEETQYF.

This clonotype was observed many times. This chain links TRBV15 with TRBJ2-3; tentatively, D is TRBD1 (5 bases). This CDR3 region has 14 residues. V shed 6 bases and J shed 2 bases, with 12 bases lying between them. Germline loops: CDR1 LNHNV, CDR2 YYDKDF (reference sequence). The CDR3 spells CATSVGAITDTQYF. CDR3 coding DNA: TGTGCCACCAGTGTAGGGGCGATCACAGATACGCAGTATTTT.

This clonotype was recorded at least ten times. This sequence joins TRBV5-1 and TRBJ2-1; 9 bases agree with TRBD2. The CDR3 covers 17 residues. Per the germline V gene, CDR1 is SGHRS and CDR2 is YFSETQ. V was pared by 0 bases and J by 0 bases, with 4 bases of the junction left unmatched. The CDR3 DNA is TGCGCCAGCAGCTTGGATGGCGGGGGGGCCTCCTACAATGAGCAGTTCTTC. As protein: CASSLDGGGASYNEQFF.

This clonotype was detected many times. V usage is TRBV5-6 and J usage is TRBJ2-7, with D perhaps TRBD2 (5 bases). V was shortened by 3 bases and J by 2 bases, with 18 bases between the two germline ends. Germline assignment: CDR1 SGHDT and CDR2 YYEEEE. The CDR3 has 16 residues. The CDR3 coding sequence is TGTGCCAGCAGCTGGGGTTTGGCAGCGGCCGCCTACGAGCAGTACTTC. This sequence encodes CASSWGLAAAAYEQYF.

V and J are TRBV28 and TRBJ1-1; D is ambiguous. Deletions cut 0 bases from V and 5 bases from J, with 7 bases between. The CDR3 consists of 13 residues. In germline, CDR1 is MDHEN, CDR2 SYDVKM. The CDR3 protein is CASSLWAGTEAFF. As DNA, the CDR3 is TGTGCCAGCAGTTTATGGGCCGGGACTGAAGCTTTCTTT. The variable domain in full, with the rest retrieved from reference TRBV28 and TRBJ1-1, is DVKVTQSSRYLVKRTGEKVFLECVQDMDHENMFWYRQDPGLGLRLIYFSYDVKMKEKGDIPEGYSVSREKKERFSLILESASTNQTSMYLCASSLWAGTEAFFGQGTRLTVV.